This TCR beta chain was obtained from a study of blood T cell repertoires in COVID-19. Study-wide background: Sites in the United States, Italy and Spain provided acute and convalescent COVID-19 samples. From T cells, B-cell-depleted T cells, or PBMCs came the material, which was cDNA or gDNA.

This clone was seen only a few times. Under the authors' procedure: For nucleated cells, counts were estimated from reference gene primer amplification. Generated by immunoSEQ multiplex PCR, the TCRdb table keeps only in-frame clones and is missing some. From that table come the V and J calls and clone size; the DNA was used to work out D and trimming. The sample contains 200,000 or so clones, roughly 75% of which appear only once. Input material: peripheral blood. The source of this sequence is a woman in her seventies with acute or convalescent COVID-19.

CDR3 nucleotide sequence: TGTGCCAGCGGGGCCCGGGACAGGCGGGGGCGGGCTTTCTTT. The encoded protein is CASGARDRRGRAFF. The chain uses TRBV27 and TRBJ1-1; 8 positions match TRBD1. The CDR3 has 14 residues. Looked up from germline, CDR1 is MNHEY and CDR2 is SMNVEV (reference sequence). V trimming: 8 bases; J trimming: 11 bases; junction bases outside the gene matches: 16.